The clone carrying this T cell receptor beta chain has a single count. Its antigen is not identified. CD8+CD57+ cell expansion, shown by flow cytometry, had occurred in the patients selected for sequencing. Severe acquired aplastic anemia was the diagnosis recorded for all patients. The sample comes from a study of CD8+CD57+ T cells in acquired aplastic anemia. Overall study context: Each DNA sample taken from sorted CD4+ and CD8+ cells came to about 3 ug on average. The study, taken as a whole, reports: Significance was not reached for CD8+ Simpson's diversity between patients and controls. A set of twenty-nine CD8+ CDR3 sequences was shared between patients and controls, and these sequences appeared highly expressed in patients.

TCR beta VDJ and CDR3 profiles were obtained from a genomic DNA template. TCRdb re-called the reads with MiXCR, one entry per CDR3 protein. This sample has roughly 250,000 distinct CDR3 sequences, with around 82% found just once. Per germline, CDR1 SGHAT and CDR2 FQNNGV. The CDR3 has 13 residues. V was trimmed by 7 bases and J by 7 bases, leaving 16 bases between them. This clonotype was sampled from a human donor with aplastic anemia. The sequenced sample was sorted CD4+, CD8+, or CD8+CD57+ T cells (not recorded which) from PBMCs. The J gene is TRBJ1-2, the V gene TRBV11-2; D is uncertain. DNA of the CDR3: TGTGCCAGCATCGACGGGATCAAACCTGGCTACACCTTC. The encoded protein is CASIDGIKPGYTF.